This T cell receptor (beta chain) was profiled in a study of regulatory T cells in long-lasting Graves disease. Study-level background: Over-5-year antithyroid drug use with positive TSH receptor antibodies defined persistent Graves' disease in the study.

To make TCR beta libraries, researchers used iRepertoire HTBI primers and Arm-PCR of CDR3 regions. TCRdb itself ran the multiplex PCR reads through MiXCR, one entry per CDR3 protein. The repertoire holds some 300,000 distinct CDR3 sequences, with more than 20% as singletons. V lost 6 bases, J lost 5 bases, and 10 bases lay in between. The length of the CDR3 is 12 residues. The V gene's germline CDR1 is SGHKS and CDR2 YYEKEE (reference sequence). Note on this clonotype: What it binds is unknown.

Time point in this sample: persistent/refractory GD, antithyroid drugs over 5 years with positive TRAb. RNA from PBMCs was the source of the TCR library. As a group, patients came from one endocrinology department in Xi'an, China. Study conclusions and caveats: The work looked only at peripheral blood and did not look at thyroid tissue. TRBV28 was favored in persistent disease, as were TRBJ1-2 and TRBJ2-5.

The chain links TRBV5-5 to TRBJ2-3; D gene unclear. This TCR was sampled from a female donor with Graves disease. The sample here was peripheral blood mononuclear cells (PBMCs), taken when the disease was refractory, from a patient treated with antithyroid drugs. In DNA form, the CDR3 reads TGTGCCAGCACCCTCCAAGAAGATACGCAGTATTTT. It encodes CASTLQEDTQYF.